These 24 T cell receptor beta chains were sequenced from one sample in a study of neurological immune-mediated disorders. Described time point: longitudinal time-point 3. In TCRdb, the 5' RACE reads were re-called with MiXCR into one record per CDR3 protein. The sample lists roughly 45,000 distinct CDR3 sequences, less than 15% occurring once. Sample: PBMCs. All receptors derive from a man aged 30-40 years in good health.

This clonotype was counted ten times or more. The genes are TRBV5-1 and TRBJ2-3, with TRBD1 matching over 9 bases. CDR1 SGHRS and CDR2 YFSETQ come from the germline V gene. There are 14 residues in the CDR3. The trim removed 4 bases at V and 4 bases at J, leaving 4 bases unmatched. The CDR3 coding sequence is TGCGCCAGCAGCGGGACAGGGTTGCCAGATACGCAGTATTTT. Protein: CASSGTGLPDTQYF.

This clonotype was counted at least ten times. CDR3 DNA sequence: TGTGCCAGCCGCGGGACTAGCGGGAGAGAAAGGGTTAGCACAGATACGCAGTATTTT. This encodes CASRGTSGRERVSTDTQYF. The rearrangement joins TRBV28 to TRBJ2-3, with 14 bases aligning to TRBD2. This CDR3 has 19 amino acids. Germline lookup yields CDR1 MDHEN and CDR2 SYDVKM. V lost 8 bases, J lost 0 bases, and 13 bases stayed unmatched. The variable domain in full, completed from reference TRBV28 and TRBJ2-3, reads DVKVTQSSRYLVKRTGEKVFLECVQDMDHENMFWYRQDPGLGLRLIYFSYDVKMKEKGDIPEGYSVSREKKERFSLILESASTNQTSMYLCASRGTSGRERVSTDTQYFGPGTRLTVL.

This clonotype was observed at least ten times. The rearrangement links TRBV28 to TRBJ2-2; perhaps TRBD1 as D (6 bases). The V end lost 3 bases, the J end lost 1 base, and 12 bases lay between the germline ends. Germline V gives CDR1 MDHEN, CDR2 SYDVKM. The CDR3 has 16 amino acids. The CDR3 DNA is TGTGCCAGCAGTTTGCTCGACAGGATGAACACCGGGGAGCTGTTTTTT. The encoded protein is CASSLLDRMNTGELFF.

This clonotype occurred many times. One junction end disagrees with the germline gene, perhaps due to a read error. The chain has TRBV27 and TRBJ2-2, with 7 bases identical to TRBD1. Germline V gives CDR1 MNHEY, CDR2 SMNVEV (reference sequence). The CDR3 is 16 amino acids. CDR3 loop: CANSLGQRFSTGELFF. CDR3 nucleotide sequence: TGTGCCAACAGTCTGGGACAGCGTTTTAGCACCGGGGAGCTGTTTTTT.

This clonotype has at least ten counts. V usage is TRBV5-1 and J usage is TRBJ2-7; the D is unclear. CDR1 is SGHRS, CDR2 YFSETQ, per germline. The CDR3 is 12 amino acids. V shed 5 bases and J shed 5 bases, with 11 bases lying between them. CDR3 sequence (DNA): TGCGCCAGCAGACCCAATCTGAACGAGCAGTACTTC. Translating it yields CASRPNLNEQYF.

This clonotype was seen repeatedly, ten times or more. This chain links TRBV7-8 with TRBJ1-6; D call uncertain. CDR1 is SGHVS, CDR2 FQNEAQ, per germline. Trimming removed 2 bases from V and 7 bases from J, with 12 bases in between. This CDR3 has 15 residues. The chain's CDR3 is CASSLSAQLNSPLHF. CDR3 DNA sequence: TGTGCCAGCAGCTTAAGCGCACAGCTAAATTCACCCCTCCACTTT.

Ten or more counts support this clonotype. The chain uses TRBV9 and TRBJ2-1; D unresolved. V dropped 4 bases and J dropped 8 bases, with 16 bases sitting between them. The CDR3 contains 14 residues. Per the germline V gene, CDR1 is SGDLS and CDR2 is YYNGEE. The CDR3: CASSFQGPIDEQFF. Written as DNA, the CDR3 is TGTGCCAGCAGCTTTCAAGGCCCTATCGATGAGCAGTTCTTC.

This clonotype was detected many times. V gene TRBV20-1 combines with J gene TRBJ2-3; TRBD2 matches at 10 bases. Per germline, CDR1 DFQATT and CDR2 SNEGSKA (reference sequence). This CDR3 has 15 residues. V shed 1 base, J shed 7 bases, and the junction held 8 bases outside the gene matches. The CDR3 here is CSARGPSGSRYTQYF. Here the CDR3 DNA reads TGCAGTGCTAGAGGGCCTAGCGGGAGTCGGTATACGCAGTATTTT.

This clonotype appeared many times. CDR3 loop: CASSIRHQRKNIQYF. The DNA of the CDR3 is TGTGCCAGCAGTATACGACACCAACGAAAAAACATTCAGTACTTC. The chain recombines TRBV28 with TRBJ2-4, with D uncertain. Germline CDR1 MDHEN, CDR2 SYDVKM. This CDR3 has 15 residues. V dropped 5 bases and J dropped 4 bases, with 15 bases sitting between them.

This clonotype was seen many times. The chain employs TRBV5-1 and TRBJ2-6, with D possibly being TRBD1 or TRBD2 (5 bases each). V was cut by 4 bases and J by 2 bases, with 13 bases left in between. This CDR3 contains 16 residues. The germline gives CDR1 SGHRS, CDR2 YFSETQ. CDR3 DNA sequence: TGCGCCAGCAGCGGTGGTATGGGGGCTGGGGCCAACGTCCTGACTTTC. Encoded protein: CASSGGMGAGANVLTF.

In regard to this clonotype: A much larger clone lies one base from this, so it may be a read error. J is TRBJ2-5 and V is TRBV11-2; no reliable D call. This CDR3 has 13 residues. The V gene's germline CDR1 is SGHAT and CDR2 FQNNGV. Here the CDR3 reads CTSSLDTPETHYF. The CDR3 DNA is TGTACCAGCAGCTTAGATACACCCGAGACCCATTACTTC.

This chain joins TRBV30 and TRBJ2-1; 9 bases line up with TRBD2. V was clipped by 2 bases and J by 7 bases; unmatched bases: 9. The CDR3 loop spans 15 amino acids. Germline V lookup: CDR1 GTSNPN, CDR2 SVGIG (reference sequence). The DNA of the CDR3 is TGTGCCTGGAGTTCACTAGCGGGCGGCTGGAATGAGCAGTTCTTC. As protein: CAWSSLAGGWNEQFF.

V gene TRBV12-3 or TRBV12-4 combines with J gene TRBJ2-2; D is ambiguous. The CDR3 spans 15 residues. V shed 5 bases and J shed 2 bases, with 12 bases lying between them. The CDR3 coding sequence is TGTGCCAGCAGTCCCCTAAGAGTTAACACCGGGGAGCTGTTTTTT. Its protein is CASSPLRVNTGELFF.

At least ten counts were recorded for this clonotype. The chain recombines TRBV20-1 with TRBJ2-4, with D possibly being TRBD2 (6 bases). Between the trimmed V and J ends, which lost 3 bases and 0 bases, there was a span of 12 bases. Germline V gene lookup returns CDR1 DFQATT and CDR2 SNEGSKA (reference sequence). This CDR3 spans 15 amino acids. CDR3 amino acids: CSASGSSLAKNIQYF. The CDR3 coding sequence is TGCAGTGCTAGCGGGAGTTCCCTAGCCAAAAACATTCAGTACTTC.

This clonotype has a count of ten or more. The chain has TRBV5-5 and TRBJ2-7, with unresolved D. The CDR3 loop spans 13 amino acids. The germline V gene has CDR1 SGHKS and CDR2 YYEKEE (reference sequence). The V end was cut by 2 bases, the J end by 0 bases, with 6 bases between. As DNA, the CDR3 is TGTGCCAGCAGCTTCGGGTACTCCTACGAGCAGTACTTC. It encodes CASSFGYSYEQYF.

There are many counts of this clonotype. The chain recombines TRBV7-3 with TRBJ2-5, with D tentatively TRBD2 (5 bases). V was cut by 3 bases and J by 4 bases, with 15 bases left in between. The CDR3 consists of 15 residues. CDR1 and CDR2 from the germline V gene are SGHTA and FQGTGA. CDR3 loop: CASSLGLPGIETQYF. The CDR3 DNA is TGTGCCAGCAGCTTGGGTCTCCCGGGGATAGAGACCCAGTACTTC.

The CDR3 nucleotides read TGCGCCAGCAGCCAAGTTCCCGGCAATCAGCCCCAGCATTTT. Residues: CASSQVPGNQPQHF. This chain connects TRBV4-1 to TRBJ1-5, with D unresolved. Germline V gene lookup returns CDR1 MGHRA and CDR2 YSYEKL. Between the trimmed V and J ends, which lost 1 base and 2 bases, there was a span of 6 bases. The CDR3 contains 14 residues.

This clonotype was counted between two and nine times. CDR3 sequence: CASSVAGESDTQYF. The CDR3 DNA sequence: TGCGCCAGCAGCGTGGCAGGGGAGTCAGATACGCAGTATTTT. The chain carries TRBV5-1 and TRBJ2-3, with D possibly TRBD1 on 6 matching bases. Germline V gene lookup returns CDR1 SGHRS and CDR2 YFSETQ. The V and J ends lost 4 bases and 4 bases respectively, with 13 bases between them. The CDR3 covers 14 residues.

The chain combines TRBV5-1 with TRBJ2-3, with D uncertain. From germline, CDR1 is SGHRS and CDR2 YFSETQ. V shed 9 bases and J shed 5 bases, with 13 bases lying between them. This CDR3 has 12 amino acids. CDR3 protein: CATSLVGDTQYF. DNA of the CDR3: TGCGCCACCTCGCTAGTCGGAGATACGCAGTATTTT.

At least ten counts were recorded for this clonotype. The rearrangement joins TRBV28 to TRBJ2-7, with TRBD1 as a possible D gene (7 bases). The V end was cut by 2 bases, the J end by 2 bases, with 16 bases between. CDR1 and CDR2 from the germline V gene are MDHEN and SYDVKM. The CDR3 has 16 amino acids. CDR3 sequence (DNA): TGTGCCAGCAGTTTAGGGGCGGGACAGCCGCCCTACGAGCAGTACTTC. Translated: CASSLGAGQPPYEQYF.

This clonotype came up many times. The chain links TRBV5-1 to TRBJ2-3; TRBD2 aligns across 10 bases. The V gene end was trimmed by 0 bases and the J gene end by 9 bases; junction bases not matched to a gene: 4. The length of the CDR3 is 14 residues. Germline values: CDR1 SGHRS, CDR2 YFSETQ. The CDR3 DNA sequence: TGCGCCAGCAGCTTGGCACTAGCGGGAAAAACGCAGTATTTT. This encodes CASSLALAGKTQYF.

The chain recombines TRBV3-1 with TRBJ2-7, with D unresolved. Trimming took off 4 bases at V and 7 bases at J, with 8 bases between the two ends. The length of the CDR3 is 11 residues. CDR1 is LGHDT, CDR2 YNNKEL, per germline (reference sequence). CDR3 residues: CASSRAREQYF. As DNA, the CDR3 is TGTGCCAGCAGCCGCGCGAGGGAGCAGTACTTC.

This clonotype was counted ten times or more. The chain combines TRBV2 with TRBJ2-1, with 7 bases that match TRBD1. Per the germline V gene, CDR1 is SNHLY and CDR2 is FYNNEI. After removal of 6 bases from V and 8 bases from J, the junction contained 13 bases not matched to a gene. The CDR3 consists of 15 residues. As DNA, the CDR3 is TGTGCCAGCAGCAGAGACTTCAGACAGGGCGATGAGCAGTTCTTC. Its translation is CASSRDFRQGDEQFF. Combining the CDR3 with reference TRBV2 and TRBJ2-1 gives the whole variable domain EPEVTQTPSHQVTQMGQEVILRCVPISNHLYFYWYRQILGQKVEFLVSFYNNEISEKSEIFDDQFSVERPDGSNFTLKIRSTKLEDSAMYFCASSRDFRQGDEQFFGPGTRLTVL.

The rearrangement joins TRBV2 to TRBJ2-7, with D perhaps matching TRBD2 (5 bases). CDR3 length equals 15 residues. Trimming pared 10 bases from V and 0 bases from J, leaving 19 bases between. The germline gives CDR1 SNHLY, CDR2 FYNNEI. The CDR3, as DNA: TGTGCCATCGAGGAGGAATTCGCGAGCTCCTACGAGCAGTACTTC. Translation: CAIEEEFASSYEQYF.